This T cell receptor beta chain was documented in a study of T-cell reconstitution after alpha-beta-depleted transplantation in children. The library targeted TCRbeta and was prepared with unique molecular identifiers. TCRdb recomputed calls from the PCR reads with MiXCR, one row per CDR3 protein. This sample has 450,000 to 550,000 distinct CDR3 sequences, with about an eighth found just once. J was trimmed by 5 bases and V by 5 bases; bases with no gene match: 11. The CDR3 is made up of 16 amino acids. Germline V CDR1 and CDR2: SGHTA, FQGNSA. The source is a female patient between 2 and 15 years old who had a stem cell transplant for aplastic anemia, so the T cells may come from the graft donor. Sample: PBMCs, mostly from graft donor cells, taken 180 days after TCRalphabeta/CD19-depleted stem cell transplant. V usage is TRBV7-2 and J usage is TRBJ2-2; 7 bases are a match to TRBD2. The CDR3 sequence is CASSPAGRPATGELFF. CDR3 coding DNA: TGTGCCAGCAGCCCCGCCGGGAGGCCGGCGACCGGGGAGCTGTTTTTT. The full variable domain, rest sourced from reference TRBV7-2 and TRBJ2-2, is GAGVSQSPSNKVTEKGKDVELRCDPISGHTALYWYRQSLGQGLEFLIYFQGNSAPDKSGLPSDRFSAERTGGSVSTLTIQRTQQEDSAVYLCASSPAGRPATGELFFGEGSRLTVL.